A selection of T cell receptor beta chains follows, all from one sample in a study of blood T cell repertoires in COVID-19. The table came from immunoSEQ multiplex PCR; TCRdb's copy has only in-frame clones and leaves some out. Here the sample spans under 200,000 clones, about 80% being singletons. The sample consisted of PBMCs or T cells enriched from blood (not recorded which). These receptor sequences come from a woman in her 70s in a cohort exposed to, infected with or recovered from COVID-19 (not recorded which). CDR3s include the opening cysteine and the closing phenylalanine or tryptophan. D genes are given only for firm matches. Part of the rows lack a size; the others show once, few, many or a class for expanded clones.

J: TRBJ2-1; V: TRBV9; D: TRBD2; size: .; DNA: TGTGCCAGCAGCCCGGTAGCGGGGGGCATCTACAATGAGCAGTTCTTC; CDR3: CASSPVAGGIYNEQFF
J: TRBJ2-3; V: TRBV10-3; D: TRBD2; size: .; DNA: TGTGCCATCAGGGAGACTAGCGGGAGGTCGGTGGATACGCAGTATTTT; CDR3: CAIRETSGRSVDTQYF
J: TRBJ2-2; V: TRBV5-1; D: TRBD2; size: .; DNA: TGCGCCAGCAGCCCCCTGAGCGGGATGAACACCGGGGAGCTGTTTTTT; CDR3: CASSPLSGMNTGELFF
J: TRBJ2-1; V: TRBV24-1; D: .; size: .; DNA: TGTGCCACCAGTGATTCCCGCGGAGTCTCCTACAATGAGCAGTTCTTC; CDR3: CATSDSRGVSYNEQFF
J: TRBJ1-2; V: TRBV20-1; D: TRBD1; size: few; DNA: TGCAGTGCGCTGGGGGACAGGAGCTACACCTTC; CDR3: CSALGDRSYTF
J: TRBJ1-2; V: TRBV19; D: TRBD1; size: .; DNA: TGTGCCAGTGCCGACAGGGCCACAAACTATGGCTACACCTTC; CDR3: CASADRATNYGYTF
J: TRBJ1-5; V: TRBV19; D: .; size: .; DNA: TGTGCCAGTAGTATTAATTATGCGGCAGGGCCCAATCAGCCCCAGCATTTT; CDR3: CASSINYAAGPNQPQHF
J: TRBJ2-5; V: TRBV29-1; D: TRBD2; size: .; DNA: TGCAGCGTTATTCCTACAGCGGGAGGCCGGGGGGAGACCCAGTACTTC; CDR3: CSVIPTAGGRGETQYF
J: TRBJ1-5; V: TRBV19; D: .; size: .; DNA: TGTGCCAGTAGTCGCGCGGGATTGGTCTCGCCCCAGCATTTT; CDR3: CASSRAGLVSPQHF
J: TRBJ2-1; V: TRBV19; D: TRBD2; size: .; DNA: TGTGCCAGTAGTTACCTAGCGGGCTACAATGAGCAGTTCTTC; CDR3: CASSYLAGYNEQFF
J: TRBJ2-2; V: TRBV28; D: TRBD1; size: .; DNA: TGTGCCAGGATCCGGGACAGCACAAACACCGGGGAGCTGTTTTTT; CDR3: CARIRDSTNTGELFF
J: TRBJ1-1; V: TRBV19; D: TRBD1; size: .; DNA: TGTGCCAGTAGTAGAACAGGGGAGGCAACTGAAGCTTTCTTT; CDR3: CASSRTGEATEAFF
J: TRBJ2-3; V: TRBV27; D: TRBD2; size: .; DNA: TGTGCCAGCAGTTTAACGGGAGGCCCAGATACGCAGTATTTT; CDR3: CASSLTGGPDTQYF
J: TRBJ1-1; V: TRBV10-2; D: .; size: .; DNA: TGCGCCAGCAGTGAGTCGGGGCGGTACACTGAAGCTTTCTTT; CDR3: CASSESGRYTEAFF
J: TRBJ2-4; V: TRBV14; D: TRBD2; size: few; DNA: TGTGCCAGCAGCCAAGAGAGGACTAGCGGGGACACGAACATTCAGTACTTC; CDR3: CASSQERTSGDTNIQYF
J: TRBJ2-1; V: TRBV28; D: TRBD2; size: .; DNA: TGTGCCAGCAGCTTGACTAGCGGGGCCAATGAGCAGTTCTTC; CDR3: CASSLTSGANEQFF
J: TRBJ2-2; V: TRBV11-3; D: .; size: few; DNA: TGTGCCAGCAGCTTTGGAGGGGCTTGGAACACCGGGGAGCTGTTTTTT; CDR3: CASSFGGAWNTGELFF
J: TRBJ1-3; V: TRBV15; D: .; size: once; DNA: TGTGCCACCAGCAGAGCTAACTGGGGAAACACCATATATTTT; CDR3: CATSRANWGNTIYF
J: TRBJ2-3; V: TRBV5-1; D: TRBD1; size: .; DNA: TGCGCCAGCAGCGGCGGACAGGGTGCTAGCACAGATACGCAGTATTTT; CDR3: CASSGGQGASTDTQYF
J: TRBJ2-7; V: TRBV10-3; D: TRBD2; size: .; DNA: TGTGCCACGTCCCTGGCGGGAGATAGTACCCACGAGCAGTACTTC; CDR3: CATSLAGDSTHEQYF
J: TRBJ2-3; V: TRBV3-1/TRBV3-2; D: .; size: .; DNA: TGTGCCAGCAGCCAAGATTTGAGGGACTCCGATACGCAGTATTTT; CDR3: CASSQDLRDSDTQYF
J: TRBJ2-4; V: TRBV5-6; D: .; size: .; DNA: TGTGCCAGCAGCTTGGCCGGGAGTGGGGCCAAAAACATTCAGTACTTC; CDR3: CASSLAGSGAKNIQYF
J: TRBJ2-1; V: TRBV6-2/TRBV6-3; D: TRBD2; size: .; DNA: TGTGCCAGCAGTTACTCGCCTCTAGCGGGAATGTACAATGAGCAGTTCTTC; CDR3: CASSYSPLAGMYNEQFF
J: TRBJ2-7; V: TRBV7-9; D: .; size: .; DNA: TGTGCCAGCAGCACCAGTTACTACGAGCAGTACTTC; CDR3: CASSTSYYEQYF
J: TRBJ2-5; V: TRBV12-5; D: TRBD2; size: once; DNA: TGTGCTAGTGCAGCGGGGGCGGGAGAATCAGAGACCCAGTACTTC; CDR3: CASAAGAGESETQYF
J: TRBJ1-6; V: TRBV16; D: TRBD1; size: .; DNA: TGTGCCAGCAGCCCTCGACAGGGTGCGTCACCCCTCCACTTT; CDR3: CASSPRQGASPLHF
J: TRBJ2-1; V: TRBV4-2; D: .; size: .; DNA: TGTGCCAGCAGCCAAGACGGATCTAGCACACACAATGAGCAGTTCTTC; CDR3: CASSQDGSSTHNEQFF
J: TRBJ2-1; V: TRBV5-1; D: TRBD1; size: .; DNA: TGCGCCAGCAGGGACAGGGGGCAAGGTGAGCAGTTCTTC; CDR3: CASRDRGQGEQFF
J: TRBJ2-5; V: TRBV5-1; D: .; size: .; DNA: TGCGCCAGCAATCCGTACCCGGGGGAGACCCAGTACTTC; CDR3: CASNPYPGETQYF
J: TRBJ1-2; V: TRBV14; D: TRBD1; size: .; DNA: TGTGCCAGCAGCCAAGATACAGGGGCAGGAGGCTACACCTTC; CDR3: CASSQDTGAGGYTF
J: TRBJ2-7; V: TRBV6-2/TRBV6-3; D: TRBD2; size: .; DNA: TGTGCCAGCAGTTACGCTAGCGGGCAAGTGAGCTCCTACGAGCAGTACTTC; CDR3: CASSYASGQVSSYEQYF
J: TRBJ2-5; V: TRBV19; D: .; size: .; DNA: TGTGCCAGTAGTACACACTCCAGGTTCCAAGAGACCCAGTACTTC; CDR3: CASSTHSRFQETQYF
J: TRBJ2-7; V: TRBV2; D: .; size: .; DNA: TGTGCCAGCAGTTCAGACGGGGACTACGAGCAGTACTTC; CDR3: CASSSDGDYEQYF
J: TRBJ1-5; V: TRBV6-5; D: TRBD1; size: .; DNA: TGTGCCAGCAGTTCTACGACAGGGTATAGCAATCAGCCCCAGCATTTT; CDR3: CASSSTTGYSNQPQHF
J: TRBJ1-4; V: TRBV5-4; D: TRBD1; size: .; DNA: TGTGCCAGCAGCTCCGGGACAGGGAATGAAAAACTGTTTTTT; CDR3: CASSSGTGNEKLFF
J: TRBJ2-7; V: TRBV5-4; D: .; size: few; DNA: TGTGCCAGCAGCCCACGAACGGGGAACTACGAGCAGTACTTC; CDR3: CASSPRTGNYEQYF
J: TRBJ2-7; V: TRBV28; D: TRBD2; size: .; DNA: TGTGCCAGCAGGACGTCCGGGACTAGCAATAACTACGAGCAGTACTTC; CDR3: CASRTSGTSNNYEQYF
J: TRBJ2-7; V: TRBV6-5; D: .; size: .; DNA: TGTGCCAGCAGTTCCGCCGGAGGGTTCTACGAGCAGTACTTC; CDR3: CASSSAGGFYEQYF
J: TRBJ1-3; V: TRBV7-7; D: .; size: once; DNA: TGTGCTAGCAGCTTAGCCAGGGGAAACACCATATATTTT; CDR3: CASSLARGNTIYF
J: TRBJ2-1; V: TRBV7-2; D: TRBD2; size: .; DNA: TGTGCCAGCAGCTCTGGACTAGCGGGGTACAATGAGCAGTTCTTC; CDR3: CASSSGLAGYNEQFF
J: TRBJ2-1; V: TRBV6-5; D: .; size: .; DNA: TGTGCCAGCACCCGAGAGAGAGGGAATGAGCAGTTCTTC; CDR3: CASTRERGNEQFF
J: TRBJ1-5; V: TRBV10-3; D: .; size: .; DNA: TGTGCCACCCGGACAGCTGATCAGCCCCAGCATTTT; CDR3: CATRTADQPQHF
J: TRBJ1-2; V: TRBV20-1; D: .; size: .; DNA: TGCAGTGCTAGAAGAGGGTTCGGCTACACCTTC; CDR3: CSARRGFGYTF
J: TRBJ1-2; V: TRBV12-3/TRBV12-4; D: TRBD1; size: once; DNA: TGTGCCAGCAGTTGGGGACAGGGGGACGGCTACACCTTC; CDR3: CASSWGQGDGYTF
J: TRBJ2-2; V: TRBV7-9; D: .; size: few; DNA: TGTGCCAGCAGCAGAAGGGGTGGGCCTTACACCGGGGAGCTGTTTTTT; CDR3: CASSRRGGPYTGELFF
J: TRBJ1-2; V: TRBV9; D: .; size: few; DNA: TGTGCCAGCAGCGTAGAATCCCAGGGCAACTATGGCTACACCTTC; CDR3: CASSVESQGNYGYTF
J: TRBJ1-2; V: TRBV6-5; D: .; size: .; DNA: TGTGCCAGCAGGGACAGTGCGGCACGGGGCTACACCTTC; CDR3: CASRDSAARGYTF
J: TRBJ2-1; V: TRBV7-2; D: .; size: .; DNA: TGTGCCAGCAGCCCCTCCCGTCAGGGCAATGAGCAGTTCTTC; CDR3: CASSPSRQGNEQFF
J: TRBJ2-2; V: TRBV5-4; D: TRBD1; size: .; DNA: TGTGCCAGCAGCACGCTAATGGGACAGATAAACACCGGGGAGCTGTTTTTT; CDR3: CASSTLMGQINTGELFF
J: TRBJ2-7; V: TRBV7-2; D: .; size: .; DNA: TGTGCCAGCAGCTTCCCGGGACAAATCGAGCAGTACTTC; CDR3: CASSFPGQIEQYF
J: TRBJ2-5; V: TRBV27; D: .; size: once; DNA: TGTGCCAGCAGTTTTCAACAACAAGAGACCCAGTACTTC; CDR3: CASSFQQQETQYF
J: TRBJ2-7; V: TRBV3-1/TRBV3-2; D: TRBD2; size: .; DNA: TGTGCCAGCGTACGAAAAGGACTAGCGGGAACCTACGAGCAGTACTTC; CDR3: CASVRKGLAGTYEQYF
J: TRBJ2-2; V: TRBV5-4; D: TRBD2; size: .; DNA: TGTGCCAGCAGCCCTGGACTAGCGGGAGCGATCGGGGAGCTGTTTTTT; CDR3: CASSPGLAGAIGELFF
J: TRBJ2-7; V: TRBV7-6; D: .; size: .; DNA: TGTGCCAGCAGCTTAAGGACAGAAGCCTCCTACGAGCAGTACTTC; CDR3: CASSLRTEASYEQYF